Shown below are 5 T cell receptor beta chains from a single sample sequenced in a study of CD8 T cells in Susac syndrome. Reverse transcription of about 0.5 to 1 ug RNA was carried out with random hexamers. TCRdb re-derived calls from the immunoSEQ multiplex PCR reads in MiXCR, one entry per CDR3 protein. The sample gives under 200,000 distinct CDR3 sequences, 90% to 95% of which show up once; 0.15% to 0.2% is in the top ten. Sequenced: CD8+ T cells from PBMCs. The receptor source for this set is a human donor with multiple sclerosis.

This clonotype was counted a few times. The CDR3 is CASSPTRTGTHEQYF. CDR3 nucleotide sequence: TGTGCCAGCAGTCCCACCAGGACAGGGACCCACGAGCAGTACTTC. The genes are TRBV6-6 and TRBJ2-7, with 8 bases matching TRBD1. V lost 5 bases to trimming and J lost 5 bases; unmatched junction nucleotides: 11. CDR1 is MNHNY and CDR2 is SVGAGI in the germline V gene (reference sequence). This CDR3 is 15 amino acids long.

In its sample, this clonotype was seen once. The chain employs TRBV23-1 and TRBJ1-5; maybe TRBD1 (5 bases). TRBV23-1 is reported as an ORF; its role is uncertain. V was pared by 2 bases and J by 0 bases, with 14 bases between. The CDR3 spans 17 residues. The CDR3: CASSQRGHLYSNQPQHF. The CDR3 nucleotides are TGCGCCAGCAGTCAACGAGGACACCTCTATAGCAATCAGCCCCAGCATTTT.

This clonotype appeared a single time. V gene TRBV4-1 combines with J gene TRBJ2-1; unclear D gene. Trimming left V 6 bases short and J 5 bases short, with 11 bases between. Per the germline V gene, CDR1 is MGHRA and CDR2 is YSYEKL. The CDR3 is 13 amino acids. The CDR3 protein is CASSPDNDNEQFF. Here the CDR3 DNA reads TGCGCCAGCAGTCCAGACAATGACAATGAGCAGTTCTTC.

The chain links TRBV20-1 to TRBJ1-1, with D unresolved. The length of the CDR3 is 16 residues. V lost 0 bases and J 2 bases, leaving 16 bases between the germline ends. Germline loops: CDR1 DFQATT, CDR2 SNEGSKA (reference sequence). CDR3 sequence: CSARDPSRDSNTEAFF. The DNA for the CDR3 is TGCAGTGCTAGAGATCCCTCCCGAGATAGTAACACTGAAGCTTTCTTT.

This chain connects TRBV6-4 to TRBJ2-1; D perhaps matches TRBD2 (6 bases). CDR1 is MRHNA, CDR2 SNTAGT, per germline. V shed 7 bases and J shed 7 bases, with 26 bases lying between them. The CDR3 runs 17 residues. This chain's CDR3 is CASILKHPDYAYNEQFF. In nucleotides, the CDR3 is TGTGCCAGCATTCTTAAACACCCGGACTACGCTTATAATGAGCAGTTCTTC.